This T cell receptor beta chain originates from a study of shared clonotypes between healthy human individuals. Some clones are missing from TCRdb's copy, which holds only in-frame ones; the method was immunoSEQ multiplex PCR. This sample carries over a million clones, about 98% of them seen once, and the ten largest clones take 0.45%. This CDR3 is 13 amino acids long. Trimming cost V 3 bases and J 0 bases, with 5 bases left between them. The germline gives CDR1 SGHAT, CDR2 FQNNGV. The material sequenced was naive CD4+ T cells sorted from blood. Subset indicated: CD45RA+ positively selected. The chain joins TRBV11-2 to TRBJ2-5; D is undetermined. This sequence originates from a man younger than 45 in good health. The CDR3 DNA reads as TGTGCCAGCAGCTTCGGGTACCAAGAGACCCAGTACTTC. This sequence encodes CASSFGYQETQYF. Full variable domain (rest looked up from reference TRBV11-2 and TRBJ2-5): EAGVAQSPRYKIIEKRQSVAFWCNPISGHATLYWYQQILGQGPKLLIQFQNNGVVDDSQLPKDRFSAERLKGVDSTLKIQPAKLEDSAVYLCASSFGYQETQYFGPGTRLLVL.